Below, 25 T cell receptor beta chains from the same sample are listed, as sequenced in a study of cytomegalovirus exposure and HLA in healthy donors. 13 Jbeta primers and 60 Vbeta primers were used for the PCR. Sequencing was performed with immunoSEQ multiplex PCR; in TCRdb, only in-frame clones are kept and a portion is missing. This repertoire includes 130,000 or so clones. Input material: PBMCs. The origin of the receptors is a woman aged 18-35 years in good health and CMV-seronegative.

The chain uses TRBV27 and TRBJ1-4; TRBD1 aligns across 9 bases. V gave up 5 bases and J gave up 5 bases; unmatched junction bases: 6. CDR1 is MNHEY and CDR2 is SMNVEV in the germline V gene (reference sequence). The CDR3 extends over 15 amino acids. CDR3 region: CASSTDRGWNEKLFF. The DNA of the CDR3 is TGTGCCAGCAGTACCGACAGGGGGTGGAATGAAAAACTGTTTTTT.

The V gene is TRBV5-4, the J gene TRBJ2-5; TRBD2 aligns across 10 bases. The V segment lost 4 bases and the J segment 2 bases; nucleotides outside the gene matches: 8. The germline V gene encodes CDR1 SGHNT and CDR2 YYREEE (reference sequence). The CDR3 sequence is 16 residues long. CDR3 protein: CASSHGGTSDQETQYF. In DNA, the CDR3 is TGTGCCAGCAGCCACGGGGGGACTAGCGATCAAGAGACCCAGTACTTC. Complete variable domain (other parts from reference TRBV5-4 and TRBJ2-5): ETGVTQSPTHLIKTRGQQVTLRCSSQSGHNTVSWYQQALGQGPQFIFQYYREEENGRGNFPPRFSGLQFPNYSSELNVNALELDDSALYLCASSHGGTSDQETQYFGPGTRLLVL.

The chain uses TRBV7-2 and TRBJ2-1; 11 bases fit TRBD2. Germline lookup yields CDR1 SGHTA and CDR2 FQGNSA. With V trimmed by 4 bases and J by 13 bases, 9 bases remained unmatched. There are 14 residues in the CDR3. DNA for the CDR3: TGTGCCAGCAGCTCCACCACTAGCGGGAGTTTACAGTTCTTC. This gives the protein CASSSTTSGSLQFF. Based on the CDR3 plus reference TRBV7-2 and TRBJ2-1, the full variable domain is GAGVSQSPSNKVTEKGKDVELRCDPISGHTALYWYRQSLGQGLEFLIYFQGNSAPDKSGLPSDRFSAERTGGSVSTLTIQRTQQEDSAVYLCASSSTTSGSLQFFGPGTRLTVL.

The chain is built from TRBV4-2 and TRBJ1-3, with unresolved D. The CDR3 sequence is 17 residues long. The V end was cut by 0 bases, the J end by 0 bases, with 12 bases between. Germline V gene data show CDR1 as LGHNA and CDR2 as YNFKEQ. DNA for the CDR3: TGTGCCAGCAGCCAAGATCTGGCAGTCGTCTCTGGAAACACCATATATTTT. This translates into CASSQDLAVVSGNTIYF.

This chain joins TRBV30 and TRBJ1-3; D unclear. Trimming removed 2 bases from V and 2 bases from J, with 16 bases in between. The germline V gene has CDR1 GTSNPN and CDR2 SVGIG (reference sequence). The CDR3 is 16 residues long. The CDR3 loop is CAWSILSKPPGNTIYF. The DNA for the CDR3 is TGTGCCTGGAGTATTCTCAGTAAACCCCCTGGAAACACCATATATTTT.

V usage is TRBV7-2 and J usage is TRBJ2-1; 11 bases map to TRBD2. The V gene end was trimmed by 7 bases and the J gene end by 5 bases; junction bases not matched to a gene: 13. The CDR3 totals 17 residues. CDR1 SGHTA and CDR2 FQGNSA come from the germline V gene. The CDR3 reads CASMELYIAGGNNEQFF. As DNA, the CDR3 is TGTGCCAGCATGGAGCTCTATATAGCGGGAGGGAACAATGAGCAGTTCTTC.

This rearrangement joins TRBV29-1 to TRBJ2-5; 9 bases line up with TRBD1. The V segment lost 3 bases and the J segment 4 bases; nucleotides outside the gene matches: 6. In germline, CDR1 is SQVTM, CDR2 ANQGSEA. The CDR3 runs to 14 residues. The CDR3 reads CSVDKTGGGETQYF. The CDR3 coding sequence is TGCAGCGTTGATAAGACAGGGGGGGGAGAGACCCAGTACTTC. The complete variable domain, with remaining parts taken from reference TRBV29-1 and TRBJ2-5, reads SAVISQKPSRDICQRGTSLTIQCQVDSQVTMMFWYRQQPGQSLTLIATANQGSEATYESGFVIDKFPISRPNLTFSTLTVSNMSPEDSSIYLCSVDKTGGGETQYFGPGTRLLVL.

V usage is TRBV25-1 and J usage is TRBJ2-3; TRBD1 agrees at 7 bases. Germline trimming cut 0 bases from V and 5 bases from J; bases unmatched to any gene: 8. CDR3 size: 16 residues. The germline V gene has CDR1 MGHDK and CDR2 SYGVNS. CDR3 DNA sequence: TGTGCCAGCAGTGAATATAGGCAGGGGGATGTAGATACGCAGTATTTT. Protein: CASSEYRQGDVDTQYF.

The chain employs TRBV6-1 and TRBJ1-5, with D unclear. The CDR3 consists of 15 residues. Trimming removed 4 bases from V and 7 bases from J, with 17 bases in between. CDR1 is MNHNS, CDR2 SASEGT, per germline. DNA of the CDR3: TGTGCCAGCAGTGTACGGGGAAGAGTGGACCAGCCCCAGCATTTT. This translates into CASSVRGRVDQPQHF.

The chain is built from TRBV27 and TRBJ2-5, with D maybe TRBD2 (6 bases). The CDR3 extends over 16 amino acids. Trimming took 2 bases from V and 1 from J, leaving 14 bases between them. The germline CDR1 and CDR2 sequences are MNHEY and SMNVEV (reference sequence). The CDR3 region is CASSLVYTSPQETQYF. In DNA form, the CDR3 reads TGTGCCAGCAGTTTAGTTTATACTAGCCCCCAAGAGACCCAGTACTTC.

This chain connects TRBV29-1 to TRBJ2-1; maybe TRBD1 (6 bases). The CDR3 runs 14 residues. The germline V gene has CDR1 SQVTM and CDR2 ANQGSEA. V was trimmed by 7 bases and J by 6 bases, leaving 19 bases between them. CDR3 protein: CSGSLGQGGNEQFF. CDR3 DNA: TGCAGCGGCTCGTTGGGACAAGGGGGCAATGAGCAGTTCTTC.

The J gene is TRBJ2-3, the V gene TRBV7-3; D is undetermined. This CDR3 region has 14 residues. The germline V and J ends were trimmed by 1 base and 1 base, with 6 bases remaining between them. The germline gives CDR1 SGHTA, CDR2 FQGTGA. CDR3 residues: CASSLKRRTDTQYF. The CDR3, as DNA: TGTGCCAGCAGCTTAAAGCGCCGCACAGATACGCAGTATTTT.

CDR3 sequence reads: CAIEQGYEQYF. Here the CDR3 DNA reads TGTGCCATCGAACAGGGCTACGAGCAGTACTTC. The chain recombines TRBV6-1 with TRBJ2-7; TRBD1 is a possible D gene (6 bases). This CDR3 is built from 11 residues. The germline CDR1 and CDR2 sequences are MNHNS and SASEGT. V gave up 10 bases and J gave up 3 bases, with 10 bases separating them.

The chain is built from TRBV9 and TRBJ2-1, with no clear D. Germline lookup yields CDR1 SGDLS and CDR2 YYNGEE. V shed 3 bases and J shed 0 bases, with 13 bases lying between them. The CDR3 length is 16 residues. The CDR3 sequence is CASSAWATSSYNEQFF. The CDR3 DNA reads TGTGCCAGCAGCGCCTGGGCAACCAGCTCCTACAATGAGCAGTTCTTC.

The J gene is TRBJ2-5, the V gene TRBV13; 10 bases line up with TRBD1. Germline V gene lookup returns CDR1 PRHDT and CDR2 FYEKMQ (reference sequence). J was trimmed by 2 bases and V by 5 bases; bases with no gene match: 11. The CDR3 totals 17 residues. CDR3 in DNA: TGTGCCAGCAGCCAATACACTGGGACAGGGGAACAAGAGACCCAGTACTTC. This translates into CASSQYTGTGEQETQYF.

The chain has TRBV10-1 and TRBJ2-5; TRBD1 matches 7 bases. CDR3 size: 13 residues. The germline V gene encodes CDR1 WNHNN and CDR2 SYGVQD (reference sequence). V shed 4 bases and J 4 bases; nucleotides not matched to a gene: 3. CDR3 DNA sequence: TGCGCCAGCAGTGTTTACAGGGGAGAGACCCAGTACTTC. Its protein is CASSVYRGETQYF.

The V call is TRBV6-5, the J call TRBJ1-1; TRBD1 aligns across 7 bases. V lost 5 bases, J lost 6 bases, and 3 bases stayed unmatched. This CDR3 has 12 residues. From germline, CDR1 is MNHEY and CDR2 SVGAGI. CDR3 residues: CASSNDRAEAFF. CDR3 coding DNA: TGTGCCAGCAGTAACGACAGGGCTGAAGCTTTCTTT.

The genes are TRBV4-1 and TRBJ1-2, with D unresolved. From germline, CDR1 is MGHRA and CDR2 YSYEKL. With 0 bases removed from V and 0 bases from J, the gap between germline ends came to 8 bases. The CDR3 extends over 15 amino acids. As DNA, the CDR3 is TGCGCCAGCAGCCAAGATACAGACCCTAACTATGGCTACACCTTC. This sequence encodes CASSQDTDPNYGYTF.

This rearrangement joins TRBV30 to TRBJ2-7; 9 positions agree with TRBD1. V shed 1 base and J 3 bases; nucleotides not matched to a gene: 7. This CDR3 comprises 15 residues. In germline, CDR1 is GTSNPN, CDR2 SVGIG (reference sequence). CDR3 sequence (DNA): TGTGCCTGGAGTGGAGACAGGGGGAAAAACTACGAGCAGTACGTC. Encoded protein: CAWSGDRGKNYEQYV.

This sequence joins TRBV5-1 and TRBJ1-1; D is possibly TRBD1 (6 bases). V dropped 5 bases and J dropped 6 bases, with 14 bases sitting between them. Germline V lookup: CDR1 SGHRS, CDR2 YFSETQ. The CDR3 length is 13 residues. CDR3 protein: CASSSGVRPEAFF. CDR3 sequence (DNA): TGCGCCAGCAGTTCAGGGGTGAGGCCTGAAGCTTTCTTT.

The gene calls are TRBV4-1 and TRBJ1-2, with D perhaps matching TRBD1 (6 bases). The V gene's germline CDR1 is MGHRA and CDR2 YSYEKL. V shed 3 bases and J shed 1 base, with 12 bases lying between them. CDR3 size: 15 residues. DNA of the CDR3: TGCGCCAGCAGCCAGGCCGGGACAAGTAACTATGGCTACACCTTC. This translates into CASSQAGTSNYGYTF.

DNA for the CDR3: TGTGCCAGCAGCTTGGTTCTCGGGAGCGATGAAAAACTGTTTTTT. Translating gives CASSLVLGSDEKLFF. The genes are TRBV5-6 and TRBJ1-4; D unclear. Germline-derived CDR1 and CDR2 are SGHDT and YYEEEE. Trimming took 0 bases from V and 6 from J, leaving 12 bases between them. The length of the CDR3 is 15 residues.

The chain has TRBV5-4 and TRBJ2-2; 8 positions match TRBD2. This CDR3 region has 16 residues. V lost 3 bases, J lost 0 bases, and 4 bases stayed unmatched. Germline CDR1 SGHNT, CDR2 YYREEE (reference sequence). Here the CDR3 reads CASSSGLAANTGELFF. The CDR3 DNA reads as TGTGCCAGCAGCTCAGGACTAGCAGCGAACACCGGGGAGCTGTTTTTT.

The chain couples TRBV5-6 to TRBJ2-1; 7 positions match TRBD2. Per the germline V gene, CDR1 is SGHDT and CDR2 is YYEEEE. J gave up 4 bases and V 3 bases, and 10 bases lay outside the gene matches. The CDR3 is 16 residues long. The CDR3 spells CASSSLGGTNYNEQFF. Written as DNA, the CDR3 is TGTGCCAGCAGCTCCTTGGGGGGGACGAATTACAATGAGCAGTTCTTC.

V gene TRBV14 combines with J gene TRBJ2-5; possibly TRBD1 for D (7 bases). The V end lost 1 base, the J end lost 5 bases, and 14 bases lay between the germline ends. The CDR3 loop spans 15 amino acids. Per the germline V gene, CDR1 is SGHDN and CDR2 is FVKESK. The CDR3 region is CASSQAPGGGETQYF. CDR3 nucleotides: TGTGCCAGCAGCCAAGCCCCAGGAGGGGGCGAGACCCAGTACTTC. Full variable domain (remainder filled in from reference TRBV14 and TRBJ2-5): EAGVTQFPSHSVIEKGQTVTLRCDPISGHDNLYWYRRVMGKEIKFLLHFVKESKQDESGMPNNRFLAERTGGTYSTLKVQPAELEDSGVYFCASSQAPGGGETQYFGPGTRLLVL.